This entry concerns a single T cell receptor beta chain. These data originate in a study of T cells in Graves' hyperthyroidism and ophthalmopathy. The CDR3 extends over 13 amino acids. The V and J ends lost 3 bases and 10 bases respectively, with 12 bases between them. CDR1 is LNHDA and CDR2 is SQIVND in the germline V gene (reference sequence). Amplified regions were TCR beta CDR3 sequences from RNA transcripts. First-round RT-PCR targeting the TCR CDR3 was performed with the HTBI primer set. From the multiplex PCR reads, TCRdb called clonotypes with MiXCR, one entry per CDR3 protein. The table shows about 570,000 distinct CDR3 sequences, with more than 45% occurring only once.

The rearrangement uses TRBV19 and TRBJ2-2; D is ambiguous. Sequencing was done on a sample of peripheral blood or thyroid tissue (not recorded which). The source of this sequence is an adult woman with Graves' disease, either hyperthyroidism or ophthalmopathy (not recorded which). The DNA for the CDR3 is TGTGCCAGTAGTATTTTGGGGTTCGCGGAGCTGTTTTTT. Encoded protein: CASSILGFAELFF.